This paragraph reports one T cell receptor (beta chain). Per the study methods: Reference gene primer amplification gave nucleated cell count estimates. Generated by immunoSEQ multiplex PCR, the TCRdb table keeps only in-frame clones and is missing some. Clonal size and the V and J genes are those of that table, whereas D and trimming came from the DNA. The data contain 65,000 to 80,000 clones, about 88% of them singletons. This sample stems from a study of blood T cell repertoires in COVID-19. Across the study: COVID-19 samples from acute and convalescent phases originated in the United States, Italy and Spain. Nucleic acid was either cDNA or gDNA, and it came from T cells, B-cell-depleted T cells, or PBMCs.

The germline V gene encodes CDR1 PRHDT and CDR2 FYEKMQ (reference sequence). The CDR3 consists of 15 residues. V was clipped by 5 bases and J by 10 bases; unmatched bases: 12. This TCR came from a human donor in a cohort sampled during active COVID-19. The V call is TRBV13, the J call TRBJ2-1, with TRBD1 matching 9 bases. The sequencing input was peripheral blood. CDR3 sequence (DNA): TGTGCCAGCAGCCTGAGAGGGACAGGGCCTGAAGAGCAGTTCTTC. Protein: CASSLRGTGPEEQFF.